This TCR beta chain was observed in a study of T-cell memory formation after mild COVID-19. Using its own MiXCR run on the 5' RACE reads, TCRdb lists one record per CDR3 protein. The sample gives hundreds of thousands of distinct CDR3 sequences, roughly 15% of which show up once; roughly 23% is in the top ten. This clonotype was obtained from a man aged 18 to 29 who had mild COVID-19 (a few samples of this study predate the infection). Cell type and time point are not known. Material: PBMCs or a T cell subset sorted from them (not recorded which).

CDR3: CASSTWDINGNEQYF. Written as DNA, the CDR3 is TGTGCCAGCAGTACCTGGGACATAAATGGGAACGAGCAGTACTTC. The J gene is TRBJ2-7, the V gene TRBV27; possible D gene TRBD1, 6 bases. In germline, CDR1 is MNHEY, CDR2 SMNVEV (reference sequence). Trimming left V 5 bases short and J 5 bases short, with 19 bases between. The CDR3 consists of 15 residues.